This T cell receptor beta chain emerged from a study of CD8 T cells in Susac syndrome. This CDR3 has 19 residues. CDR1 and CDR2 from the germline V gene are SGHTA and FQGTGA. The V and J ends lost 5 bases and 9 bases, in that order; junction bases with no gene match: 27. Whole-study findings and limits: In its TCR sequencing and HLA analysis, the study acknowledged that the number of individuals was relatively small.

Random hexamers were used to reverse transcribe an amount of about 0.45 to 1 ug RNA. Via MiXCR, TCRdb re-called the immunoSEQ multiplex PCR reads, giving one row per CDR3 protein. Of fewer than 350,000 distinct CDR3 sequences in the sample, approximately 91% were seen once. The multiple sclerosis control group was made up of treatment-naive patients with stable or active relapsing-remitting disease. This clonotype was seen once. Its antigen remains unknown. The rearrangement uses TRBV7-3 and TRBJ1-2; 7 bases align to TRBD1. Sequencing input: CD8+ T cells from PBMCs. This receptor was obtained from a human donor with multiple sclerosis. The DNA of the CDR3 is TGTGCCAGCAGCCGCCCCTCAGACAGGGTCGTGAAAGTCATAGCGCGCTACACCTTC. Amino acid sequence: CASSRPSDRVVKVIARYTF.